This T cell receptor (beta chain) is drawn from a study of PD-L1 blockade in urothelial cancer. Sequenced by immunoSEQ multiplex PCR; TCRdb stores in-frame clones only, minus some. The sample lists 100,000 to 150,000 clones, approximately 84% occurring once. Time point described: pretreatment peripheral blood. Peripheral blood mononuclear cells were collected from every patient before and during treatment, yielding between 1 and 8 samples per patient. This clone occurred a few times. This receptor was obtained from a middle-aged man with urothelial cancer. This material consisted of PBMCs, taken around atezolizumab (anti-PD-L1) treatment.

CDR3 in amino acids: CAIRGADNEQFF. CDR3 nucleotide sequence: TGTGCCATCAGAGGTGCGGACAATGAGCAGTTCTTC. The chain uses TRBV10-3 and TRBJ2-1; D not certain. The CDR3 sequence is 12 residues long. The V gene's germline CDR1 is ENHRY and CDR2 SYGVKD. V dropped 6 bases and J dropped 5 bases, with 8 bases sitting between them.